A selection of T cell receptor beta chains follows, all from one sample in a study of cytomegalovirus exposure and HLA in healthy donors. Here immunoSEQ multiplex PCR was the method, and the copy in TCRdb shows in-frame clones only, minus some. Of 90,000 to 100,000 clones in the sample, around 69% were seen once. Sample: PBMCs. These receptors all stem from a woman aged 55-70 years in good health and CMV-seropositive. CDR3s include the opening cysteine and the closing phenylalanine or tryptophan. The order of the fields is J gene, V gene, clone size, CDR3 length, D gene, CDR3 DNA, CDR3 protein. The D gene is left open where the match is weak. Size is omitted from some rows. Given values are once, few, many or a class for expanded clones.

TRBJ2-1	TRBV9	-	12	-	TGTGCCAGCAGCCCCGACCGCGGTGAGCAGTTCTTC	CASSPDRGEQFF
TRBJ2-5	TRBV5-1	few	16	TRBD2	TGCGCCAGCAGCTCCGGAGTAGCGGGAGGGAAAGAGACCCAGTACTTC	CASSSGVAGGKETQYF
TRBJ2-3	TRBV5-4	-	17	TRBD1	TGTGCCTCAAGGCAGGACAGGGGAACTCCTAGCACAGATACGCAGTATTTT	CASRQDRGTPSTDTQYF
TRBJ2-7	TRBV5-4	-	14	TRBD2	TGTGCCAGCAGCTTAGGACTAGGGAGGTACGAGCAGTACTTC	CASSLGLGRYEQYF
TRBJ2-6	TRBV2	-	14	-	TGTGCCAGCAAAGGGGTGGCCGGGGCCAACGTCCTGACTTTC	CASKGVAGANVLTF
TRBJ2-1	TRBV7-8	-	16	-	TGTGCCAGCAGCCCCCGACTGGCCGCCTCCTACAATGAGCAGTTCTTC	CASSPRLAASYNEQFF
TRBJ2-7	TRBV9	-	15	TRBD2	TGTGCCAGCAGCGTAGAGACTAGCGGGAGGAACGAGCAGTACTTC	CASSVETSGRNEQYF
TRBJ2-5	TRBV9	-	14	-	TGTGCCAGCAGCCCGAGACAGGAGACCCAGGCCCAGTACTTC	CASSPRQETQAQYF
TRBJ2-5	TRBV30	-	16	TRBD2	TGTGCCTGGAGTCCGGGGCTAGCGGGGGGTGGGGGGACCCAGTACTTC	CAWSPGLAGGGGTQYF
TRBJ2-7	TRBV2	-	13	-	TGTGCCAGCAGTGTCAGGGGAACCTACGAGCAGTACTTC	CASSVRGTYEQYF
TRBJ2-7	TRBV6-6	-	14	-	TGTGCCAGCAGTTACCGCGGCGTCTCCTACGAGCAGTACTTC	CASSYRGVSYEQYF
TRBJ1-3	TRBV30	-	12	-	TGTGCCTGGAGCGGCTCTGGAAACACCATATATTTT	CAWSGSGNTIYF
TRBJ2-1	TRBV4-1	-	15	-	TGCGCCAGCAGCCAAGATTACTACTCCTACAATGAGCAGTTCTTC	CASSQDYYSYNEQFF
TRBJ2-7	TRBV4-1	-	19	TRBD2	TGCGCCAGCAGCCAAACTTCGGGGGCTAGCGGGCAAGTACCCTACGAGCAGTACTTC	CASSQTSGASGQVPYEQYF
TRBJ2-3	TRBV5-4	-	12	-	TGTGCCAGCAGCTCAGAGGCCGATACGCAGTATTTT	CASSSEADTQYF
TRBJ1-2	TRBV27	-	16	TRBD1	TGTGCCAGCAGTTCCGGTGACAGGGGGCGTGGGTATGGCTACACCTTC	CASSSGDRGRGYGYTF
TRBJ1-2	TRBV9	-	14	-	TGTGCCAGCAGGACCCCAGGTACTAACTATGGCTACACCTTC	CASRTPGTNYGYTF
TRBJ1-5	TRBV6-1	-	15	-	TGTGCCAGCAGTGAATTCCGGACAGCGGATCAGCCCCAGCATTTT	CASSEFRTADQPQHF
TRBJ1-6	TRBV20-1	-	11	-	TGCAGTGCTAGTGCGGGGACACCCCTCCACTTT	CSASAGTPLHF
TRBJ2-3	TRBV7-3	-	14	TRBD2	TGTGCCAGCAGCTTAGAGGGGACTAGCGCTAAGCAGTATTTT	CASSLEGTSAKQYF
TRBJ2-2	TRBV2	-	17	-	TGTGCCAGCAGTGGCCCGAAGACAGCACCTCAATCCGGGGAGCTGTTTTTT	CASSGPKTAPQSGELFF
TRBJ2-7	TRBV6-5	-	12	-	TGTGCCACCCAAGACAGAAACTACGAGCAGTACTTC	CATQDRNYEQYF
TRBJ2-7	TRBV13	-	15	TRBD1	TGTGCCAGCAGCTCAGTGGGACAGGGGGTCTACGAGCAGTACTTC	CASSSVGQGVYEQYF
TRBJ2-2	TRBV11-1	-	13	-	TGTGCCAGCAGCCCGGGTTTCCGCGGGGAGCTGTTTTTT	CASSPGFRGELFF
TRBJ1-2	TRBV9	-	16	TRBD1	TGTGCCAGCAGCCCGGCCGGGACAGGGATTTTGTATGGCTACACCTTC	CASSPAGTGILYGYTF
TRBJ1-3	TRBV2	-	17	TRBD1	TGTGCCAGCAGTGAGGACAGGGGCCTCAGTACTGGAAACACCATATATTTT	CASSEDRGLSTGNTIYF
TRBJ2-2	TRBV29-1	-	16	-	TGCAGCGTTCGGAGACGGGACTCACAGAACACCGGGGAGCTGTTTTTT	CSVRRRDSQNTGELFF
TRBJ2-3	TRBV6-6	-	15	TRBD2	TGTGCCAGCAGTTACACTAGCGGAGGGGAAGATACGCAGTATTTT	CASSYTSGGEDTQYF
TRBJ2-1	TRBV15	-	15	-	TGTGCCACCAGCAGAGATCTCCTAGCGACGAATGAGCAGTTCTTC	CATSRDLLATNEQFF
TRBJ2-7	TRBV6-5	few	14	-	TGTGCCAGCATTACCATCCCCGGCGGATACGAGCAGTACTTC	CASITIPGGYEQYF
TRBJ1-4	TRBV27	-	14	TRBD1	TGTGCCAGCAGGGTGACAGGGCTTAATGAAAAACTGTTTTTT	CASRVTGLNEKLFF
TRBJ2-1	TRBV6-5	-	13	-	TGTGCCAGCAGTTACGCCCAGAACAATGAGCAGTTCTTC	CASSYAQNNEQFF
TRBJ1-4	TRBV18	-	17	-	TGTGCCAGCTCACGAACCGGGACTCCTGCAACTAATGAAAAACTGTTTTTT	CASSRTGTPATNEKLFF
TRBJ2-1	TRBV11-1	-	15	-	TGTGCCAGCAGCTTACCCCTCGGCAGGGGCAATGAGCAGTTCTTC	CASSLPLGRGNEQFF
TRBJ2-1	TRBV5-1	-	15	TRBD1	TGCGCCAGCAGCTTGAGCACAGGGGGCTCATATGAGCAGTTCTTC	CASSLSTGGSYEQFF